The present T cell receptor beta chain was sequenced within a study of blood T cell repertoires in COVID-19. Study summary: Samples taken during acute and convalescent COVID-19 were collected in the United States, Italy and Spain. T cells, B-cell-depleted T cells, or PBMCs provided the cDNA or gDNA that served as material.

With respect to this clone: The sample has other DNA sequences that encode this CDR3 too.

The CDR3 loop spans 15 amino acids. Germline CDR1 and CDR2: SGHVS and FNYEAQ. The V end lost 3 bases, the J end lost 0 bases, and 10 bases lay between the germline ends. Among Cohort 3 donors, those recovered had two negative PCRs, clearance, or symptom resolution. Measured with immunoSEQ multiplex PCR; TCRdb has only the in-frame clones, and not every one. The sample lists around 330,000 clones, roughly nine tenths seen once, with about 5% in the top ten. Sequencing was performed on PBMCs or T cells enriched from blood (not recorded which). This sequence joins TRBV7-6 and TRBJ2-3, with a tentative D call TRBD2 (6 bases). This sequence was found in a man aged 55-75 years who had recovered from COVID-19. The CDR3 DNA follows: TGTGCCAGCAGCTTGACGGGAGTTAGCACAGATACGCAGTATTTT. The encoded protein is CASSLTGVSTDTQYF.